One T cell receptor beta chain is described in this entry. Its antigen is not identified. This sample is part of a study of shared clonotypes between healthy human individuals. General study points: Clonotypes not shared had lower generation probabilities than those common to all four donors. Sampling used blood alone; tissue repertoires probably differ.

Here immunoSEQ multiplex PCR was the method, and the copy in TCRdb shows in-frame clones only, minus some. This table has roughly 640,000 clones, 95% to 98% appearing once. V was clipped by 0 bases and J by 3 bases; unmatched bases: 5. Per germline, CDR1 SNHLY and CDR2 FYNNEI. The CDR3 totals 17 residues. Nashville, Tennessee was home to all donors, who were Caucasian adults. Subsets obtained from CD4+ cells comprised CD45RA+ naive and CD45RA-negative memory cells. Sequencing input: naive CD4+ T cells sorted from blood. The subset here: CD45RA+ positively selected. The TCR sequence derives from a young woman in good health. The chain is built from TRBV2 and TRBJ1-5, with 10 bases that match TRBD1. The CDR3 DNA is TGTGCCAGCAGTGAAGCGGCGGGACAGGGGATCAATCAGCCCCAGCATTTT. The encoded protein is CASSEAAGQGINQPQHF.